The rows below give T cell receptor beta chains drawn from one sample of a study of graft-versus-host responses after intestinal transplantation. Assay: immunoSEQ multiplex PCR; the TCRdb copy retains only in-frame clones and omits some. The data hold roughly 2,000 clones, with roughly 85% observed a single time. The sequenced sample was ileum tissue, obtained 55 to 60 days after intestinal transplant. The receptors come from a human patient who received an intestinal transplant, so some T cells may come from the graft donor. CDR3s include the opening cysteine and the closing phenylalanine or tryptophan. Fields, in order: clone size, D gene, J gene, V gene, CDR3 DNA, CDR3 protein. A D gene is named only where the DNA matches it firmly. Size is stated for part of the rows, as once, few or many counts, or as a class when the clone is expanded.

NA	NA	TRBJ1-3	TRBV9	TGTGCCAGCAGCGTCGACCCCGGGACACCGGGAAACACCATATATTTT	CASSVDPGTPGNTIYF
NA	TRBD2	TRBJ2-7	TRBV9	TGTGCCAGCAACTCCTCTGTTTTCGGGGGGGGAGGCTACGAGCAGTACTTC	CASNSSVFGGGGYEQYF
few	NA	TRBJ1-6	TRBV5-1	TGCGCCAGCAGCTTGGGTGTTGTCAGGCCTCCTTCACCCCTCCACTTT	CASSLGVVRPPSPLHF
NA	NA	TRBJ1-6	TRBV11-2	TGTGCCAGCAGCACTCTGGGGGTCTCCTATAATTCACCCCTCCACTTT	CASSTLGVSYNSPLHF
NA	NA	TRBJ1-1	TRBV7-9	TGTGCCAGCAGCTTTGGGGAGAACACTGAAGCTTTCTTT	CASSFGENTEAFF
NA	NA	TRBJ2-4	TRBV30	TGTGCCTGCGAGGCTTTCAGCAGACTAGCCAAAAACATTCAGTACTTC	CACEAFSRLAKNIQYF
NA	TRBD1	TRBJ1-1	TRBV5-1	TGCGCCAGCAGCAACAGGGGAAACACTGAAGCTTTCTTT	CASSNRGNTEAFF
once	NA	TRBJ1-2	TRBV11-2	TGTGCCAGCAGCACCTCTCCGGTTGGTAACTATGGCTACACCTTC	CASSTSPVGNYGYTF
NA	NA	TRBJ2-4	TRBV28	TGTGCCAGCAGTTGGGGCAGGGGCCTTAAAAACATTCAGTACTTC	CASSWGRGLKNIQYF
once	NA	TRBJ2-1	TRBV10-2	TGCGCCAGCAGTGAGGCCCCCACAGCGAGCAATGAGCAGTTCTTC	CASSEAPTASNEQFF
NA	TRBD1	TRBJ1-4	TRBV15	TGTGCCACCAGTCCAGGACAGGTGGGGGGTGAAAAACTGTTTTTT	CATSPGQVGGEKLFF